This T cell receptor beta chain was recorded in a study of T cells in Graves' hyperthyroidism and ophthalmopathy. This clonotype was recorded at least ten times. Authors of the study amplified TCR beta CDR3 regions from RNA transcripts. The HTBI primer set drove a first-round RT-PCR of the TCR CDR3. Via MiXCR, TCRdb re-called the multiplex PCR reads, giving one row per CDR3 protein. Here the sample spans roughly 500,000 distinct CDR3 sequences, about 14% being singletons. Germline CDR1 reads SEHNR; CDR2 reads FQNEAQ (reference sequence). The CDR3 consists of 13 residues. The ends were cut back, 8 bases at V and 3 bases at J, with 14 bases in the middle. Each diagnosis drew on symptoms, thyroxine, TRAb, thyroid ultrasound and orbital computed tomography findings.

The sequenced material came from blood. The source is a woman aged 25 to 39 with Graves' hyperthyroidism that later progressed to Graves' ophthalmopathy. The J gene is TRBJ2-7, the V gene TRBV7-9; D is possibly TRBD2 (6 bases). CDR3 nucleotides: TGTGCCAGCGATGGGGGGAGACACTACGAGCAGTACTTC. It yields the protein CASDGGRHYEQYF. Filled out from reference TRBV7-9 and TRBJ2-7, the complete variable domain reads DTGVSQNPRHKITKRGQNVTFRCDPISEHNRLYWYRQTLGQGPEFLTYFQNEAQLEKSRLLSDRFSAERPKGSFSTLEIQRTEQGDSAMYLCASDGGRHYEQYFGPGTRLTVT.